This TCR beta chain was obtained from a study of blood T cells in healthy people across ages. Next came a second PCR, run for about 7 to 12 cycles, which used a sample-barcoded 5' primer along with a J-beta primer mix. One entry per CDR3 protein, called by TCRdb with MiXCR from the 5' RACE reads. The data show 1.5 million to 2 million distinct CDR3 sequences, roughly 28% seen once. Isolation yielded PBMCs, at least 7 million per sample, in every case. The sequence was collected from a woman in her twenties or thirties in good health. The sequenced sample was blood.

This CDR3 reads CASSPIGPYGAQHF. The CDR3 DNA reads as TGTGCCAGCTCACCAATAGGACCCTACGGGGCCCAGCATTTT. The rearrangement uses TRBV18 and TRBJ1-5; no clear D. The length of the CDR3 is 14 residues. V was clipped by 2 bases and J by 11 bases, with 16 bases between them. CDR1 KGHSH and CDR2 LQKENI come from the germline V gene. The full variable domain, completed using reference TRBV18 and TRBJ1-5, is NAGVMQNPRHLVRRRGQEARLRCSPMKGHSHVYWYRQLPEEGLKFMVYLQKENIIDESGMPKERFSAEFPKEGPSILRIQQVVRGDSAAYFCASSPIGPYGAQHFGDGTRLSIL.